Presented here are 27 T cell receptor beta chains from one specimen sequenced in a study of neoadjuvant anti-PD-1 for oral cavity cancer. TCRdb keeps only in-frame clones here, not all; method: immunoSEQ multiplex PCR. The sample lists approximately 15,000 clones; 60% to 65% were seen once. The sequencing here drew on PBMCs, taken before nivolumab (anti-PD-1) treatment. All receptors derive from a person between 35 and 79 years old with oral cavity squamous cell carcinoma.

This clone was recorded once. The chain uses TRBV19 and TRBJ1-2; D is ambiguous. This CDR3 is 12 amino acids long. The germline gives CDR1 LNHDA, CDR2 SQIVND (reference sequence). V was shortened by 4 bases and J by 8 bases, with 11 bases between the two germline ends. The CDR3 coding sequence is TGTGCCAGTAGTACCCTCGACCTAGGCTACACCTTC. Translated, it gives CASSTLDLGYTF.

The chain links TRBV10-2 to TRBJ2-2, with 16 bases lining up with TRBD2. Germline CDR1 and CDR2: WSHSY and SAAADI. With V trimmed by 0 bases and J by 5 bases, 3 bases remained unmatched. This CDR3 comprises 18 residues. The CDR3 reads CASSESSGLAGGTGELFF. In DNA form, the CDR3 reads TGCGCCAGCAGTGAGTCGTCGGGACTAGCGGGGGGGACCGGGGAGCTGTTTTTT.

The table lists this clone with a few counts. This rearrangement joins TRBV5-1 to TRBJ1-6, with D tentatively TRBD1 (6 bases). V lost 4 bases to trimming and J lost 12 bases, with 20 bases between them. Germline-derived CDR1 and CDR2 are SGHRS and YFSETQ. The CDR3 runs to 15 residues. The CDR3 DNA sequence: TGCGCCAGCAGCCCGTGGGGGCCCCGTGGGGAACCCCTCCACTTT. It is translated as CASSPWGPRGEPLHF.

This clone was detected a few times. The V gene is TRBV29-1, the J gene TRBJ1-2; 12 nucleotides line up with TRBD1. J gave up 7 bases and V 4 bases, and 1 base lay outside the gene matches. CDR1 and CDR2 from the germline V gene are SQVTM and ANQGSEA. This CDR3 is built from 12 residues. The CDR3 loop reads CSVAGQGAGYTF. The CDR3 DNA is TGCAGCGTTGCGGGACAGGGGGCTGGCTACACCTTC.

The V call is TRBV5-5, the J call TRBJ1-2; D not certain. The V and J ends lost 0 bases and 7 bases respectively, with 10 bases between them. Germline lookup yields CDR1 SGHKS and CDR2 YYEKEE (reference sequence). The CDR3 has 13 residues. The CDR3 sequence is CASSLEDWSGYTF. The CDR3 region has the DNA TGTGCCAGCAGCTTGGAAGATTGGAGTGGCTACACCTTC.

The chain has TRBV6-5 and TRBJ2-1; the D is unclear. The V gene's germline CDR1 is MNHEY and CDR2 SVGAGI. V was trimmed by 6 bases and J by 5 bases, leaving 14 bases between them. The CDR3 loop spans 14 amino acids. DNA for the CDR3: TGTGCCAGCAGGCGTCCCTTGGTAGACAATGAGCAGTTCTTC. Translation: CASRRPLVDNEQFF.

The chain has TRBV12-5 and TRBJ2-7, with 10 bases that match TRBD1. CDR1 LGHNT and CDR2 FRNRAP come from the germline V gene. The CDR3 runs to 14 residues. The trim removed 2 bases at V and 4 bases at J, leaving 2 bases unmatched. The CDR3 sequence: CASGLRDRGYEQYF. The CDR3 DNA follows: TGTGCTAGTGGTTTGAGGGACAGGGGTTACGAGCAGTACTTC.

This clone has a single count. The V and J genes are TRBV30 and TRBJ1-1; D remains ambiguous. Germline V gene sequence: CDR1 GTSNPN, CDR2 SVGIG (reference sequence). V lost 0 bases, J lost 1 base, and 9 bases lay in between. This CDR3 contains 14 residues. In DNA form, the CDR3 reads TGTGCCTGGAGTGTATTAGGAAGGAACACTGAAGCTTTCTTT. It encodes CAWSVLGRNTEAFF. The full variable domain, in which reference TRBV30 and TRBJ1-1 provide the parts outside the CDR3, is SQTIHQWPATLVQPVGSPLSLECTVEGTSNPNLYWYRQAAGRGLQLLFYSVGIGQISSEVPQNLSASRPQDRQFILSSKKLLLSDSGFYLCAWSVLGRNTEAFFGQGTRLTVV.

The chain employs TRBV14 and TRBJ2-2; the match to TRBD2 covers 10 bases. Unmatched junction bases numbered 3, after V lost 4 bases and J lost 4 bases. Germline CDR1 is SGHDN and CDR2 is FVKESK. The CDR3 extends over 15 amino acids. The CDR3 bases are TGTGCCAGCAGCCTTAGCGGGGGGTCCACCGGGGAGCTGTTTTTT. Protein sequence: CASSLSGGSTGELFF.

The chain uses TRBV7-2 and TRBJ2-1; 9 nucleotides line up with TRBD1. Germline V gives CDR1 SGHTA, CDR2 FQGNSA. Losses at the gene ends were 5 bases for V and 5 bases for J; bases not matched to a gene: 7. This CDR3 region has 15 residues. The CDR3 here is CASSPGTGKDNEQFF. The CDR3 DNA is TGTGCCAGCAGCCCCGGGACAGGGAAGGACAATGAGCAGTTCTTC. Looking up the rest from reference TRBV7-2 and TRBJ2-1 gives the full variable domain: GAGVSQSPSNKVTEKGKDVELRCDPISGHTALYWYRQSLGQGLEFLIYFQGNSAPDKSGLPSDRFSAERTGGSVSTLTIQRTQQEDSAVYLCASSPGTGKDNEQFFGPGTRLTVL.

The V gene is TRBV21-1, the J gene TRBJ1-1; whether TRBD1, the table's D call, matches the DNA was not checked. TRBV21-1 counts as a pseudogene. This CDR3 is 16 amino acids long. This chain's CDR3 is CASSKSQGGRGTEAFF. CDR3 DNA sequence: TGTGCCAGCAGCAAAAGTCAGGGGGGCAGGGGGACTGAAGCTTTCTTT.

The chain joins TRBV7-3 to TRBJ1-1, with D possibly TRBD1 on 6 matching bases. Trimming removed 9 bases at V and 9 bases at J, with 20 bases between. CDR1 and CDR2 from the germline V gene are SGHTA and FQGTGA. This CDR3 region has 13 residues. The CDR3 here is CASKPLWTEKAFF. CDR3 nucleotides: TGTGCCAGTAAGCCCCTGTGGACAGAAAAAGCTTTCTTT. The whole variable domain, remainder taken from reference TRBV7-3 and TRBJ1-1, is GAGVSQTPSNKVTEKGKYVELRCDPISGHTALYWYRQSLGQGPEFLIYFQGTGAADDSGLPNDRFFAVRPEGSVSTLKIQRTERGDSAVYLCASKPLWTEKAFFGQGTRLTVV.

The chain employs TRBV5-6 and TRBJ1-3; 10 positions match TRBD1. The CDR3 has 17 amino acids. Germline V lookup: CDR1 SGHDT, CDR2 YYEEEE. After removal of 5 bases from V and 7 bases from J, the junction contained 15 bases not matched to a gene. Here the CDR3 reads CASSYTGQGGLRNTIYF. The CDR3 coding sequence is TGTGCCAGCAGTTATACCGGACAGGGGGGTCTGAGGAACACCATATATTTT.

This chain uses TRBV19 with TRBJ2-3; tentatively, D is TRBD2 (6 bases). The CDR3 is 16 residues long. Trimming removed 10 bases at V and 0 bases at J, with 20 bases between. Germline V gene data show CDR1 as LNHDA and CDR2 as SQIVND (reference sequence). The CDR3 DNA sequence: TGTGCCACCTCGGGTCGGGCGGGATCTAGCACAGATACGCAGTATTTT. This sequence encodes CATSGRAGSSTDTQYF.

The V gene is TRBV2, the J gene TRBJ1-2; TRBD1 agrees at 7 bases. The CDR3 covers 14 residues. V lost 5 bases and J lost 2; bases outside the gene matches: 5. Germline loops: CDR1 SNHLY, CDR2 FYNNEI. In DNA, the CDR3 is TGTGCCAGCAGTCCCAGACAGGGAAACTATGGCTACACCTTC. Translation gives CASSPRQGNYGYTF.

The chain combines TRBV4-1 with TRBJ1-5; 7 nucleotides match TRBD1. The CDR3 is made up of 15 amino acids. CDR1 is MGHRA and CDR2 is YSYEKL in the germline V gene. V lost 5 bases to trimming and J lost 4 bases; unmatched junction nucleotides: 8. CDR3 coding DNA: TGCGCCAGCAGCATACGGACAGGTTTGAATCAGCCCCAGCATTTT. Protein product: CASSIRTGLNQPQHF.

V is TRBV6-5 and J is TRBJ2-3; D gene uncertain. The CDR3 sequence is 13 residues long. V shed 3 bases and J shed 1 base, with 5 bases lying between them. The germline gives CDR1 MNHEY, CDR2 SVGAGI. CDR3 sequence reads: CASSYRGTDTQYF. In DNA, the CDR3 is TGTGCCAGCAGTTATAGGGGCACAGATACGCAGTATTTT.

The V and J genes are TRBV10-1 and TRBJ1-6; 9 bases map to TRBD1. The CDR3 length is 14 residues. In germline, CDR1 is WNHNN, CDR2 SYGVQD (reference sequence). The ends lost 2 bases at V and 8 bases at J; junction bases unmatched: 1. The CDR3 nucleotides read TGCGCCAGCAGTGAGACAGGGGGCGATTCACCCCTCCACTTT. This sequence encodes CASSETGGDSPLHF.

This clone came up a few times. The rearrangement uses TRBV10-1 and TRBJ2-2; D is unresolved. Trimming took off 5 bases at V and 5 bases at J, with 6 bases between the two ends. The CDR3 runs to 12 residues. Germline V gives CDR1 WNHNN, CDR2 SYGVQD (reference sequence). DNA of the CDR3: TGCGCCAGCAGTCCGACTACCGGGGAGCTGTTTTTT. It is translated as CASSPTTGELFF.

The rearrangement joins TRBV19 to TRBJ2-3; 7 bases are a match to TRBD1. The CDR3 consists of 16 residues. CDR1 LNHDA and CDR2 SQIVND come from the germline V gene (reference sequence). Unmatched junction bases numbered 6, after V lost 3 bases and J lost 0 bases. For the CDR3, the DNA is TGTGCCAGTAGTATTGTGGCAGGGGGTAGCACAGATACGCAGTATTTT. It specifies CASSIVAGGSTDTQYF.

This clone was recorded a few times. The chain employs TRBV27 and TRBJ1-1, with TRBD1 as a possible D gene (5 bases). Per germline, CDR1 MNHEY and CDR2 SMNVEV (reference sequence). This CDR3 is built from 15 residues. Trimming removed 5 bases at V and 0 bases at J, with 13 bases between. The CDR3 DNA is TGTGCCAGCAGTCCGTTAAGGGGTGTGAACACTGAAGCTTTCTTT. It encodes CASSPLRGVNTEAFF.

The chain combines TRBV7-2 with TRBJ2-7, with D uncertain. Germline CDR1 and CDR2: SGHTA and FQGNSA. V lost 6 bases and J 3 bases, leaving 15 bases between the germline ends. CDR3 size: 14 residues. The CDR3 coding sequence is TGTGCCAGCAGGGTGGGTCTGGCCAACTACGAGCAGTACTTC. It translates to CASRVGLANYEQYF.

The genes are TRBV4-2 and TRBJ1-4; no clear D. The CDR3 has 16 amino acids. Germline values: CDR1 LGHNA, CDR2 YNFKEQ. With 0 bases removed from V and 7 bases from J, the gap between germline ends came to 15 bases. The chain's CDR3 is CASSQDAGLGGEKLFF. The CDR3 DNA reads as TGTGCCAGCAGCCAAGATGCCGGTTTGGGAGGTGAAAAACTGTTTTTT.

J is TRBJ2-7 and V is TRBV9; 10 bases fit TRBD2. The CDR3 runs to 17 residues. V was clipped by 3 bases and J by 9 bases; unmatched bases: 18. Germline-derived CDR1 and CDR2 are SGDLS and YYNGEE. The CDR3 loop reads CASSALPGTSVLKRQYF. In DNA form, the CDR3 reads TGTGCCAGCAGCGCCCTCCCCGGGACTAGCGTTCTTAAAAGGCAGTACTTC.

This clone was seen a handful of times. V usage is TRBV5-1 and J usage is TRBJ1-2, with 7 bases that match TRBD1. V lost 5 bases and J lost 1; bases outside the gene matches: 8. CDR1 SGHRS and CDR2 YFSETQ come from the germline V gene. This CDR3 contains 15 residues. In nucleotides, the CDR3 is TGCGCCAGCAGTACCGGGACAGCCCTTAACTATGGCTACACCTTC. Protein: CASSTGTALNYGYTF.

The chain couples TRBV11-2 to TRBJ1-1; D unclear. This CDR3 comprises 14 residues. Trimming took off 0 bases at V and 4 bases at J, with 9 bases between the two ends. Germline V gene lookup returns CDR1 SGHAT and CDR2 FQNNGV. CDR3 sequence reads: CASSLDRVGTEAFF. The DNA of the CDR3 is TGTGCCAGCAGCTTAGATCGGGTGGGCACTGAAGCTTTCTTT.

V gene TRBV6-5 combines with J gene TRBJ1-1; a weak D match, TRBD1 (6 bases). With 0 bases removed from V and 5 bases from J, the gap between germline ends came to 7 bases. Germline loops: CDR1 MNHEY, CDR2 SVGAGI. The CDR3 sequence is 13 residues long. CDR3 loop: CASSYSGATEAFF. CDR3 bases: TGTGCCAGCAGTTACTCGGGGGCAACTGAAGCTTTCTTT.